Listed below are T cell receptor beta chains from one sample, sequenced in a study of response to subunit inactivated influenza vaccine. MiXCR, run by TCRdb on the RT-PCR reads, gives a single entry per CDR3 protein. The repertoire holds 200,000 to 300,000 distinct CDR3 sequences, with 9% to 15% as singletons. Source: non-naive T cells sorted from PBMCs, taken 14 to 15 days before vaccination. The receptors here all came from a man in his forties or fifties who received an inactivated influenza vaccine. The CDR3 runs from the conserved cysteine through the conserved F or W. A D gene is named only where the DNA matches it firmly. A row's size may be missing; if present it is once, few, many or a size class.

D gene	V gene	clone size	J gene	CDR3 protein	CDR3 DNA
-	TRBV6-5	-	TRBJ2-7	CASSYSIQRTTYEQYF	TGTGCCAGCAGTTACTCGATTCAGCGAACCACCTACGAGCAGTACTTC
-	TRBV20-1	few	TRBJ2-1	CSARQGERDEQFF	TGCAGTGCTAGACAGGGGGAGCGGGATGAGCAGTTCTTC
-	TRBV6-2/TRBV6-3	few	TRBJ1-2	CASRRTNYGYTF	TGTGCCAGCAGGAGAACGAACTATGGCTACACCTTC
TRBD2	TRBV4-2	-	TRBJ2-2	CASSRGTSDAGELFF	TGTGCCAGCAGCCGGGGGACTAGCGATGCCGGGGAGCTGTTTTTT
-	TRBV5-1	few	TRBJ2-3	CASKTGTTDTQYF	TGCGCCAGTAAAACAGGGACAACAGATACGCAGTATTTT
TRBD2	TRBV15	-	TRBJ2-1	CATSPGSGRANEQFF	TGTGCCACCAGCCCAGGTAGCGGGCGGGCGAATGAGCAGTTCTTC
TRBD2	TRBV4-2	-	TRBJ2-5	CASSLWGEGETQYF	TGTGCCAGCAGCCTCTGGGGGGAGGGGGAGACCCAGTACTTC
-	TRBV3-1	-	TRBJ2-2	CASSRRGSTNTGELFF	TGTGCCAGCAGCCGCCGAGGGTCTACGAACACCGGGGAGCTGTTTTTT
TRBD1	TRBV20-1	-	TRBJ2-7	CSARDPRQGAGEQYF	TGCAGTGCTAGAGACCCCCGACAGGGGGCCGGAGAGCAGTACTTC
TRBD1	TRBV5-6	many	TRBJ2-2	CASSLVIRWGQDEDTGELFF	TGTGCCAGCAGCTTGGTTATTCGGTGGGGACAGGACGAGGACACCGGGGAGCTGTTTTTT
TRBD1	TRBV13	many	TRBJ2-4	CASSEMGQSQYF	TGTGCCAGCAGCGAGATGGGACAGTCTCAGTACTTC
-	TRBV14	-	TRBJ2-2	CASSQDVGRLNTGELFF	TGTGCCAGCAGCCAAGATGTAGGACGGTTGAACACCGGGGAGCTGTTTTTT
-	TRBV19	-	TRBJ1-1	CASMKNTEAFF	TGTGCCAGTATGAAGAACACTGAAGCTTTCTTT
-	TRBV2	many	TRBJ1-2	CASSGEYGYTF	TGTGCCAGCAGTGGGGAATATGGCTACACCTTC
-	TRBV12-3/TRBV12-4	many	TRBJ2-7	CASSNDGSYEQYF	TGTGCCAGCAGCAACGACGGTTCCTACGAGCAGTACTTC
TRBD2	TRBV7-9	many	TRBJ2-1	CASSFAGGSNEQFF	TGTGCCAGCAGCTTCGCGGGAGGGTCCAATGAGCAGTTCTTC
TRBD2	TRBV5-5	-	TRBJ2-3	CASSFGGVDTQYF	TGTGCCAGCAGCTTTGGGGGGGTTGATACGCAGTATTTT
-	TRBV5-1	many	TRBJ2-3	CASSLSSGDTQYF	TGCGCCAGCAGCTTGTCCTCCGGGGATACGCAGTATTTT
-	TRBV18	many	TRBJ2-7	CASSPGSGQSYEQYF	TGTGCCAGCTCGCCAGGCAGCGGACAGTCCTACGAGCAGTACTTC
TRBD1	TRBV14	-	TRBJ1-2	CASSKDLAGTANDYGYTF	TGTGCCAGCAGCAAAGACTTAGCCGGGACAGCGAACGACTATGGCTACACCTTC
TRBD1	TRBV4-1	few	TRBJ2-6	CASSQDGSSGTVRANVLTF	TGCGCCAGCAGCCAAGACGGCTCCTCCGGGACAGTCAGGGCCAACGTCCTGACTTTC
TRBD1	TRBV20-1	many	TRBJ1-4	CSARNLRQGSTNEKLFF	TGCAGTGCTAGAAACCTTCGACAGGGTTCAACTAATGAAAAACTGTTTTTT
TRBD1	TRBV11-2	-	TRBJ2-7	CASSSLDRGSYEQYF	TGTGCCAGCAGCTCCCTAGACAGGGGTAGCTACGAGCAGTACTTC
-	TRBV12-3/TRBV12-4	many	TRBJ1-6	CASRYAQGFYNSPLHF	TGTGCCAGCAGGTACGCACAGGGCTTCTATAATTCACCCCTCCACTTT
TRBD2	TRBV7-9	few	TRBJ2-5	CASSFAGGETQYF	TGTGCCAGCAGCTTCGCGGGGGGAGAGACCCAGTACTTC
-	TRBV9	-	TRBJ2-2	CASSVVGGPFANTGELFF	TGTGCCAGCAGCGTAGTTGGGGGCCCGTTCGCGAACACCGGGGAGCTGTTTTTT